The 17 T cell receptor beta chains in this list originate from one sample, sequenced in a study of Ad26.COV2.S vaccination and SARS-CoV-2 variants. Documented treatment: over 15 received Ad26.COV2.S at low or high dose, single or two shots; roughly 5 received placebo; per-sample allocation not given. Samples were taken on day 63 after the first vaccine or placebo injection. TCRdb keeps only in-frame clones here, not all; method: immunoSEQ multiplex PCR. Altogether about 480,000 clones are present, around 88% being singletons, with the ten largest covering about 13%. The sample consisted of peripheral blood, taken in a trial of Ad26.COV2.S vaccine versus placebo. The receptors here all came from a person aged 18-60 years who received the Ad26.COV2.S COVID-19 vaccine or a placebo.

The CDR3 DNA follows: TGTGCCTGGAGTTCGGCAGGGCGAGCTTTCTTT. Translation: CAWSSAGRAFF. The chain combines TRBV30 with TRBJ1-1, with D perhaps TRBD1 (5 bases). The germline gives CDR1 GTSNPN, CDR2 SVGIG (reference sequence). V shed 2 bases and J shed 10 bases, with 11 bases lying between them. This CDR3 is 11 amino acids long.

There are a few counts of this clone. V usage is TRBV11-2 and J usage is TRBJ2-2; the D gene could be TRBD1 or TRBD2 (6 bases each). Germline lookup yields CDR1 SGHAT and CDR2 FQNNGV. The CDR3 consists of 16 residues. The V gene lost 3 bases and the J gene lost 2 bases, with 13 bases spanning the gap. The CDR3 reads CASSFLGGLNTGELFF. As DNA, the CDR3 is TGTGCCAGCAGCTTTCTTGGGGGGCTAAACACCGGGGAGCTGTTTTTT.

This chain connects TRBV9 to TRBJ2-7; perhaps TRBD2 as D (5 bases). Germline-derived CDR1 and CDR2 are SGDLS and YYNGEE. This CDR3 contains 13 residues. V lost 2 bases and J lost 7, with 13 bases in between. The chain's CDR3 is CASSVGLSGEQYF. The DNA for the CDR3 is TGTGCCAGCAGCGTCGGACTTTCCGGAGAGCAGTACTTC.

The V gene is TRBV24-1, the J gene TRBJ2-2, with D uncertain. Germline lookup yields CDR1 KGHDR and CDR2 SFDVKD. Trimming removed 0 bases at V and 2 bases at J, with 9 bases between. The CDR3 runs to 16 residues. The CDR3 DNA reads as TGTGCCACCAGTGATTTGAACAGCTTCAACACCGGGGAGCTGTTTTTT. It specifies CATSDLNSFNTGELFF.

In the case of this clone: The sample contains more than one DNA sequence encoding this CDR3. V and J are TRBV19 and TRBJ1-5; the D is unclear. Germline CDR1 reads LNHDA; CDR2 reads SQIVND (reference sequence). Trimming cost V 1 base and J 7 bases, with 5 bases left between them. This CDR3 is 12 amino acids long. For the CDR3, the DNA is TGTGCCAGTAGTATAGTGGGGCAGCCCCAGCATTTT. It codes for CASSIVGQPQHF.

For the CDR3, the DNA is TGTGCCAGCAGTCACTCCCCAGTTACGCAGTATTTT. The encoded protein is CASSHSPVTQYF. The V call is TRBV28, the J call TRBJ2-3; D unresolved. CDR3 length: 12 residues. The V gene lost 5 bases and the J gene lost 8 bases, with 11 bases spanning the gap. CDR1 is MDHEN, CDR2 SYDVKM, per germline.

The chain combines TRBV19 with TRBJ1-2; D is ambiguous. This CDR3 is built from 12 residues. Germline V gene sequence: CDR1 LNHDA, CDR2 SQIVND (reference sequence). With 5 bases removed from V and 8 bases from J, the gap between germline ends came to 12 bases. CDR3 DNA sequence: TGTGCCAGTAGTGACCGACTCGGGGGCTACACCTTC. This translates into CASSDRLGGYTF.

The chain uses TRBV7-9 and TRBJ2-5; 8 bases fit TRBD1. Germline V lookup: CDR1 SEHNR, CDR2 FQNEAQ (reference sequence). The CDR3 runs to 14 residues. V lost 4 bases and J lost 1; bases outside the gene matches: 2. The CDR3 bases are TGTGCCAGCAGCTCCGGACAGGGCCAAGAGACCCAGTACTTC. Amino acid sequence: CASSSGQGQETQYF.

V is TRBV2 and J is TRBJ1-4; 10 bases line up with TRBD1. This CDR3 is 17 amino acids long. CDR1 and CDR2 (germline): SNHLY, FYNNEI. The ends lost 8 bases at V and 4 bases at J; junction bases unmatched: 13. The DNA of the CDR3 is TGTGCCAGCCGTCTAGCCGGGACAGGGGACTTTAATGAAAAACTGTTTTTT. The encoded protein is CASRLAGTGDFNEKLFF.

The chain links TRBV19 to TRBJ2-7, with 13 bases aligning to TRBD2. Germline V gene lookup returns CDR1 LNHDA and CDR2 SQIVND (reference sequence). This CDR3 is 17 amino acids long. Germline trimming cut 5 bases from V and 6 bases from J; bases unmatched to any gene: 13. The CDR3 loop is CASSREGLAGPTGEQYF. In nucleotides, the CDR3 is TGTGCCAGTAGTCGGGAGGGACTAGCGGGACCAACGGGCGAGCAGTACTTC.

This clone was found once. This chain links TRBV6-2 or TRBV6-3 with TRBJ2-1; 9 positions agree with TRBD2. The CDR3 length is 15 residues. V shed 5 bases, J shed 5 bases, and the junction held 7 bases outside the gene matches. In germline, CDR1 is MNHEY, CDR2 SVGEGT. The CDR3 reads CASSPLAGRHNEQFF. CDR3 sequence (DNA): TGTGCCAGCAGTCCACTAGCGGGCCGACACAATGAGCAGTTCTTC.

V usage is TRBV29-1 and J usage is TRBJ2-7, with 10 bases lining up with TRBD2. The CDR3 consists of 14 residues. The junction had 11 bases not matched to a gene; V was cut back by 5 bases and J by 7 bases. Germline V gene sequence: CDR1 SQVTM, CDR2 ANQGSEA. CDR3 in DNA: TGCAGCGTTTCCACTAGCGGGAATCTGAGGGAGCAGTACTTC. Translation gives CSVSTSGNLREQYF.

This chain joins TRBV6-5 and TRBJ1-1; D call uncertain. Germline V gene sequence: CDR1 MNHEY, CDR2 SVGAGI. This CDR3 comprises 13 residues. The V gene lost 1 base and the J gene lost 3 bases, with 6 bases spanning the gap. The CDR3 sequence is CASSYLGHTEAFF. DNA of the CDR3: TGTGCCAGCAGTTACTTAGGGCACACTGAAGCTTTCTTT.

The chain has TRBV6-1 and TRBJ2-7; 9 bases align to TRBD1. In germline, CDR1 is MNHNS, CDR2 SASEGT. V trimming: 2 bases; J trimming: 2 bases; junction bases outside the gene matches: 4. The CDR3 runs to 15 residues. CDR3: CASSEWGTGTYEQYF. In DNA, the CDR3 is TGTGCCAGCAGTGAATGGGGGACAGGGACCTACGAGCAGTACTTC.

The V call is TRBV19, the J call TRBJ1-2, with 7 bases lining up with TRBD1. Trimming at V came to 6 bases and at J to 0 bases, leaving 10 bases not matched to a gene. The length of the CDR3 is 16 residues. CDR1 LNHDA and CDR2 SQIVND come from the germline V gene (reference sequence). In DNA, the CDR3 is TGTGCCAGTAGAAAAGGGACAGCCCGAGCTAACTATGGCTACACCTTC. Translating it yields CASRKGTARANYGYTF.

The chain has TRBV2 and TRBJ1-2; D is unresolved. Trimming removed 5 bases at V and 4 bases at J, with 8 bases between. CDR1 is SNHLY and CDR2 is FYNNEI in the germline V gene. The CDR3 length is 12 residues. The CDR3 coding sequence is TGTGCCAGCAGTACCCCCGGCTATGGCTACACCTTC. Protein: CASSTPGYGYTF.

The count of this clone is one. This chain joins TRBV9 and TRBJ1-4; D remains ambiguous. This CDR3 has 13 amino acids. The V end was cut by 3 bases, the J end by 0 bases, with 3 bases between. Germline CDR1 SGDLS, CDR2 YYNGEE. CDR3 nucleotide sequence: TGTGCCAGCAGCGCAGCAACTAATGAAAAACTGTTTTTT. As protein: CASSAATNEKLFF.